The clone carrying this TCR beta chain was detected only a few times. As yet, its antigen is unknown. TCRdb's table, derived via immunoSEQ multiplex PCR, lists solely in-frame clones and lacks some. Among some 24,000 clones, 94% were seen once, and the ten largest hold 2.5% to 3.5%. Samples were taken several times over chemoradiotherapy. The CDR3 is made up of 15 amino acids. Per germline, CDR1 SGHAT and CDR2 FQNNGV. The V end was cut by 5 bases, the J end by 1 base, with 11 bases between. The data derive from a study of chemoradiotherapy in HPV16-positive cancers. Whole-study context: Candidate HPV-specific T-cell clones and common TCR motifs came from functional assays in a couple of HPV16-positive patients. Findings of the study overall: Functional assays defining HPV-specific T cells used only a couple of HPV16-positive patients. Non-HPV-specific T cells did not expand in tumors during treatment, whereas candidate HPV-specific clones and E7-related motifs did.

The TCR comes from a human donor with HPV-associated anogenital cancer. V and J are TRBV11-2 and TRBJ2-2, with D hard to call. Sampling was done from a patient who underwent chemoradiotherapy. The chain's CDR3 is CASSPRTGNTGELFF. As DNA, the CDR3 is TGTGCCAGCAGCCCTCGGACGGGGAACACCGGGGAGCTGTTTTTT.